This T cell receptor (beta chain) was retrieved from a study of T cells in lung cancer brain metastases. Study-wide background: Median interval between primary and brain metastasis samples was roughly 350 days.

Germline V gene lookup returns CDR1 SGHNT and CDR2 YYREEE (reference sequence). The V gene end was trimmed by 5 bases and the J gene end by 2 bases; junction bases not matched to a gene: 4. The CDR3 contains 14 residues. Sequencing was performed with immunoSEQ multiplex PCR; in TCRdb, only in-frame clones are kept and a portion is missing. This table holds under 4,500 clones, around 90% found once. This clone has only one observation. Its target is not known. Findings and limits, study-wide: Brain metastases had fewer unique productive clones than primaries (median roughly 1,600 versus 4,900). FFPE DNA fragmentation may have prevented retrieving the complete T cell repertoire.

The chain has TRBV5-4 and TRBJ2-3; 8 bases are a match to TRBD2. The sequenced sample was tumor tissue from the primary lung tumor. The TCR comes from a man aged 55 to 69 with non-small cell lung cancer. CDR3 DNA: TGTGCCAGCAGTCAGCGGGGGTCCACAGATACGCAGTATTTT. Translation gives CASSQRGSTDTQYF.